This T cell receptor (beta chain) was found in a study of regulatory T cells in long-lasting Graves disease. Looking at the study overall: Newly diagnosed Graves' patients took antithyroid drugs under 3 months.

In its sample, this clonotype was seen many times. Its cognate antigen is unknown. Time point meaning: newly diagnosed GD, antithyroid drugs for less than 3 months. From PBMCs, RNA was extracted and then used to make the TCR library. The patients were drawn from one endocrinology department in Xi'an, China. Study results and caveats: Persistent Graves' patients showed less TCR diversity than newly diagnosed patients showed.

Germline-derived CDR1 and CDR2 are MNHNS and SASEGT. Unmatched junction bases numbered 8, after V lost 5 bases and J lost 2 bases. CDR3 length: 15 amino acids. Arm-PCR of CDR3 regions and iRepertoire HTBI primers were the basis on which TCR beta libraries were built. TCRdb processed the multiplex PCR reads anew with MiXCR; each CDR3 protein has one entry. The repertoire holds approximately 360,000 distinct CDR3 sequences, with about an eighth as singletons. This same sample was also part of a study on T cells in Graves' hyperthyroidism and ophthalmopathy.

This clonotype was obtained from a woman between 18 and 29 years old with Graves disease. The chain combines TRBV6-1 with TRBJ1-1; 7 bases are a match to TRBD1. The sequences come from peripheral blood mononuclear cells (PBMCs), collected at new diagnosis, from a patient treated with antithyroid drugs. The CDR3 DNA follows: TGTGCCAGCAGTCTAAGTGGGGACAGTAACACTGAAGCTTTCTTT. Amino acids: CASSLSGDSNTEAFF.